Relative to its sample, the clone carrying this T cell receptor beta chain is large. Its antigen is as yet unknown. The listed genes are named as in mouse. The data belong to a study of CD8+ T cells in alopecia areata. Study conclusions and caveats: The study also sequences resident alphabeta T cells of normal skin in scalp samples.

TCR sequencing used cDNA made by reverse transcription of extracted RNA. Data came from immunoSEQ multiplex PCR; TCRdb stores just in-frame clones and leaves some out. The sample contains roughly 3,200 clones, none of them singletons. Time point in this sample: mouse skin 3 weeks after grafting. Biopsy of skin from recipient mice occurred at grafting and 3 and 6 weeks afterward. The sample was skin, taken at week 3. The receptor's source is a C3H/HeJ mouse with alopecia areata. Strain haplotype (MHC): H2-k.

The covered CDR3 bases are TGTGCCAGCAGCGACAGGGGGCGCTATGCT. This gives the protein CASSDRGRYA. The whole CDR3 protein reads CASSDRGRYAEQFF. The chain employs TRBV3 and TRBJ2-1, with 10 bases fitting TRBD1. Coverage ceases 4 residues before the CDR3 finishes, and the germline J gene fills in the end. V dropped 5 bases and J dropped 3; count of bases not matched to a gene: 1. This CDR3 spans 14 amino acids. Germline CDR1 and CDR2: SNHLY and FYNGKV (reference sequence).